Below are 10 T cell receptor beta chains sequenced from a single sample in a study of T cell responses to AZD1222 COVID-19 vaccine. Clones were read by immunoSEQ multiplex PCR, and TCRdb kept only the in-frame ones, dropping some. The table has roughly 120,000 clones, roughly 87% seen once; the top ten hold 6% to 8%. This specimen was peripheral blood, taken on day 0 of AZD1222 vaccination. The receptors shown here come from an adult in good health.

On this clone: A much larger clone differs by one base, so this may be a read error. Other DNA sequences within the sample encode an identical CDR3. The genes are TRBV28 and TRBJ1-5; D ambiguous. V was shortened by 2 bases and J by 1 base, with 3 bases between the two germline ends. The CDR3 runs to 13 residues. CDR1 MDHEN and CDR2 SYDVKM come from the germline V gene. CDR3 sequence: CASSLGSNQPQHF. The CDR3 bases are TGTGCCAGCAGTTTAGGGAGCAATCAGCCCCAGCATTTT.

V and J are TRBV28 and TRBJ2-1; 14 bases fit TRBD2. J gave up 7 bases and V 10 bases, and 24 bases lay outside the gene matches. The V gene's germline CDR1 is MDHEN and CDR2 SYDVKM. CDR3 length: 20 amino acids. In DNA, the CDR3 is TGTGCCACCACGAACCGGCGGACTAGCGGGAGGTCCGCTCGACCGAATGAGCAGTTCTTC. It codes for CATTNRRTSGRSARPNEQFF. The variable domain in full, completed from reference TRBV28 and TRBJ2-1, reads DVKVTQSSRYLVKRTGEKVFLECVQDMDHENMFWYRQDPGLGLRLIYFSYDVKMKEKGDIPEGYSVSREKKERFSLILESASTNQTSMYLCATTNRRTSGRSARPNEQFFGPGTRLTVL.

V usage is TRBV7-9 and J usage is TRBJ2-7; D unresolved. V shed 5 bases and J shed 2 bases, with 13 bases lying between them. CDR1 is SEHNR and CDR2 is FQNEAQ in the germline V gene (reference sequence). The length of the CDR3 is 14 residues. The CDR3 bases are TGTGCCAGCAGCGTGACTGGGGATACCTACGAGCAGTACTTC. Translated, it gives CASSVTGDTYEQYF.

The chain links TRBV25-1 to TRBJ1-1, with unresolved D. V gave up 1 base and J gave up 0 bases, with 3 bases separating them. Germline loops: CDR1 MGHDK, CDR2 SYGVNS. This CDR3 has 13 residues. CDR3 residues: CASSEFLNTEAFF. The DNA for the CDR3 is TGTGCCAGCAGTGAATTTCTGAACACTGAAGCTTTCTTT.

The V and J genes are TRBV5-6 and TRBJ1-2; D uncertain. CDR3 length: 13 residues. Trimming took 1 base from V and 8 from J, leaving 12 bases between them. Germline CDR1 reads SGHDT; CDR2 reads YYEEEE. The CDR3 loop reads CASSLLMVVGYTF. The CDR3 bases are TGTGCCAGCAGCTTGCTAATGGTCGTCGGCTACACCTTC.

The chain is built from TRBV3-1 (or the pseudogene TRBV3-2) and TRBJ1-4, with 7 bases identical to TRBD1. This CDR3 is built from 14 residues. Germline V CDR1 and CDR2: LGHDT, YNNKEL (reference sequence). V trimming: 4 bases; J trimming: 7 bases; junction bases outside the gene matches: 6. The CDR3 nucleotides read TGTGCCAGCAGCCCGCAGACAGGGCGTGAAAAACTGTTTTTT. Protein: CASSPQTGREKLFF.

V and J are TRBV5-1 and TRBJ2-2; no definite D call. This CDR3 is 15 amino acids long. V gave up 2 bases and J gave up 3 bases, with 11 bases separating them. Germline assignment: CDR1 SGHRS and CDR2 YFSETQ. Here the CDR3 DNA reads TGCGCCAGCAGCTTTACCTTCTCGGACACCGGGGAGCTGTTTTTT. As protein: CASSFTFSDTGELFF. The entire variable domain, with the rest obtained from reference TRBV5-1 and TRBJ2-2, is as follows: KAGVTQTPRYLIKTRGQQVTLSCSPISGHRSVSWYQQTPGQGLQFLFEYFSETQRNKGNFPGRFSGRQFSNSRSEMNVSTLELGDSALYLCASSFTFSDTGELFFGEGSRLTVL.

In DNA form, the CDR3 reads TGTGCCAGCACGCCTAGCGGGAGAATTGTCGGGGAGCTGTTTTTT. Its translation: CASTPSGRIVGELFF. The chain combines TRBV28 with TRBJ2-2; TRBD2 aligns across 10 bases. Looked up from germline, CDR1 is MDHEN and CDR2 is SYDVKM. The V gene end was trimmed by 7 bases and the J gene end by 7 bases; junction bases not matched to a gene: 9. The CDR3 covers 15 residues.

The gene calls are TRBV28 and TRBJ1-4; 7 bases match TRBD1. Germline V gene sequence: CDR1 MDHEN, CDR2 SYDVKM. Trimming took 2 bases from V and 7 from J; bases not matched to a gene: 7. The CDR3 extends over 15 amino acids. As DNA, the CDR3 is TGTGCCAGCAGTTTACCCGGCAGGGACAGTGAAAAACTGTTTTTT. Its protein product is CASSLPGRDSEKLFF.

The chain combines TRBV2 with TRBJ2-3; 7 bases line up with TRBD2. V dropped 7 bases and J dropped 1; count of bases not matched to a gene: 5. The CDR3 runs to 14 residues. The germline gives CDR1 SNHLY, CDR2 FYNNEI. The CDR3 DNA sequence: TGTGCCAGCAAGGCCAGCGGGGGCACAGATACGCAGTATTTT. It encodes CASKASGGTDTQYF. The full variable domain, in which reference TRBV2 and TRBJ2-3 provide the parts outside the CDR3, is EPEVTQTPSHQVTQMGQEVILRCVPISNHLYFYWYRQILGQKVEFLVSFYNNEISEKSEIFDDQFSVERPDGSNFTLKIRSTKLEDSAMYFCASKASGGTDTQYFGPGTRLTVL.